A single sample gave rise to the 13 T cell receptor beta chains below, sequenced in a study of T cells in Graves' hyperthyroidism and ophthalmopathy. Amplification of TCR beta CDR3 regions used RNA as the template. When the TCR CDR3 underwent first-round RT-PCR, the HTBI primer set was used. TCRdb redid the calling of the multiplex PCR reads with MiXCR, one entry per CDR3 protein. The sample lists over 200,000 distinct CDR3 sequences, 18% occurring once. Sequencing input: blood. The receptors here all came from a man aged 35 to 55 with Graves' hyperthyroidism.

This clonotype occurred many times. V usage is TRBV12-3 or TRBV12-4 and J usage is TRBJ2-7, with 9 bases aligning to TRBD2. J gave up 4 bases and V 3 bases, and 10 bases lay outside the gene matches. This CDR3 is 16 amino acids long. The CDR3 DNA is TGTGCCAGCAGTTTGGGAAGCGGGGGGTGGACTTACGAGCAGTACTTC. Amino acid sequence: CASSLGSGGWTYEQYF.

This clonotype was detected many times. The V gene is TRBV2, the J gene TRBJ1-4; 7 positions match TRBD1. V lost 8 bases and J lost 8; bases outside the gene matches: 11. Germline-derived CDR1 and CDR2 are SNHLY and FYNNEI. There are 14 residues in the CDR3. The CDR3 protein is CASSETGLREKLFF. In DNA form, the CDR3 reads TGTGCCAGCTCCGAGACAGGGCTGAGAGAAAAACTGTTTTTT.

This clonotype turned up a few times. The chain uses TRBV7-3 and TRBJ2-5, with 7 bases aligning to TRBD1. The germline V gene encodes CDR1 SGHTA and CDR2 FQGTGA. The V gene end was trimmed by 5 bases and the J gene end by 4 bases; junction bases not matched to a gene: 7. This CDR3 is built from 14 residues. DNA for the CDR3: TGTGCCAGCAGCACGACAGGGTGGGGAGAGACCCAGTACTTC. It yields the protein CASSTTGWGETQYF.

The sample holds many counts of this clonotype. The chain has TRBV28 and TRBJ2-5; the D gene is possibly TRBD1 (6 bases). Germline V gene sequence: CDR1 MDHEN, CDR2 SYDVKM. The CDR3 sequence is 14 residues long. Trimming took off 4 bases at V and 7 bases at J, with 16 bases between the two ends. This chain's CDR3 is CASSSGTRFGTQYF. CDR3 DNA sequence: TGTGCCAGCAGTTCCGGGACACGGTTCGGGACCCAGTACTTC. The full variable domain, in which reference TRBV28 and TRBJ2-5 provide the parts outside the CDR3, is DVKVTQSSRYLVKRTGEKVFLECVQDMDHENMFWYRQDPGLGLRLIYFSYDVKMKEKGDIPEGYSVSREKKERFSLILESASTNQTSMYLCASSSGTRFGTQYFGPGTRLLVL.

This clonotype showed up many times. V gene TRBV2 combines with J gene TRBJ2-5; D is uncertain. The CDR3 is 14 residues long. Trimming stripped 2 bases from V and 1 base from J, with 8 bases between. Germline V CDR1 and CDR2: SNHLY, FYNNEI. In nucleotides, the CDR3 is TGTGCCAGCAGTGAACGGGTCAGCCAAGAGACCCAGTACTTC. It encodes CASSERVSQETQYF.

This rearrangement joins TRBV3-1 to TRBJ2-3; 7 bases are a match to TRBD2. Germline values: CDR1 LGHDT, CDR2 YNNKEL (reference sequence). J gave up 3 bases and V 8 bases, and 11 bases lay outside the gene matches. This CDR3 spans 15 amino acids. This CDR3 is CASSPGGSLTDTQYF. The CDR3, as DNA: TGTGCCAGCTCACCCGGCGGGAGCCTGACAGATACGCAGTATTTT.

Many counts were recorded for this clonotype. DNA for the CDR3: TGTGCCAGCAGCTTAGGCCACAACAATGAGCAGTTCTTC. Protein: CASSLGHNNEQFF. The chain carries TRBV7-2 and TRBJ2-1, with no clear D. The germline CDR1 and CDR2 sequences are SGHTA and FQGNSA. The CDR3 runs to 13 residues. V was pared by 1 base and J by 5 bases, with 6 bases between.

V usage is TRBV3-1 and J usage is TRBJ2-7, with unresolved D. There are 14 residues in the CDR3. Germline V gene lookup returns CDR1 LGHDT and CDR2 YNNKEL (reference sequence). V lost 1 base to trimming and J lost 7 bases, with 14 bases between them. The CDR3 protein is CASSQGVAAGEQYF. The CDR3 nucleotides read TGTGCCAGCAGCCAAGGAGTGGCCGCTGGGGAGCAGTACTTC.

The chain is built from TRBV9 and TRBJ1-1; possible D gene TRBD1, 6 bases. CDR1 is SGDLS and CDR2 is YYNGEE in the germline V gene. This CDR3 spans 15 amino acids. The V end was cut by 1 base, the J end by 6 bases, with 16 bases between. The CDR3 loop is CASSVLGQSLSEAFF. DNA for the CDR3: TGTGCCAGCAGCGTATTAGGACAGTCCCTATCTGAAGCTTTCTTT.

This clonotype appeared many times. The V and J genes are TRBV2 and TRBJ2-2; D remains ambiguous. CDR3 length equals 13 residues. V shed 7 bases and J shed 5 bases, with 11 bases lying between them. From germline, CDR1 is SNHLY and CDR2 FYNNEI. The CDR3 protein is CASTVSRTGELFF. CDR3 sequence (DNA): TGTGCCAGCACCGTCAGTCGAACCGGGGAGCTGTTTTTT.

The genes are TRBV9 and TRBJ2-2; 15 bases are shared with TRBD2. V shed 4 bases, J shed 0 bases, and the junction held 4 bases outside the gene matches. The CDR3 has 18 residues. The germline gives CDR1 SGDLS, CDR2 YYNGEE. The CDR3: CASSNGLAGGTNTGELFF. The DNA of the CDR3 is TGTGCCAGCAGCAACGGACTAGCGGGGGGGACGAACACCGGGGAGCTGTTTTTT.

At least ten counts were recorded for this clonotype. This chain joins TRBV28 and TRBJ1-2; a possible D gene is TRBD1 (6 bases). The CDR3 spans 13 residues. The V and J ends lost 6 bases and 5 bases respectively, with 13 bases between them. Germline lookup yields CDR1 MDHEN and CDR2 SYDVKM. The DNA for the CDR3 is TGTGCCAGCAGACCCCTTGGACAGTATGGCTACACCTTC. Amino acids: CASRPLGQYGYTF.

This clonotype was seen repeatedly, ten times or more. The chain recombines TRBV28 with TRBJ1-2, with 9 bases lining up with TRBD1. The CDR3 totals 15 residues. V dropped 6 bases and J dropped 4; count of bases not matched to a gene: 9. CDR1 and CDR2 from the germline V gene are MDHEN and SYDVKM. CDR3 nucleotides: TGTGCCAGCAGAAAAACAGGGGGCCGGGGCTATGGCTACACCTTC. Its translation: CASRKTGGRGYGYTF.